Presented here are 20 T cell receptor beta chains from one specimen sequenced in a study of chemoradiotherapy in HPV16-positive cancers. The data were produced by immunoSEQ multiplex PCR, yet TCRdb's version contains in-frame clones alone and is incomplete. The data hold roughly 10,000 clones, with about four fifths observed a single time. Sample: blood, taken from a patient who underwent chemoradiotherapy. These TCRs come from a human donor with HPV-associated anogenital cancer.

CDR3 DNA sequence: TGTGCCAGCAGTCAACTTTGGGACTATGAGCAGTTCTTC. This encodes CASSQLWDYEQFF. The chain carries TRBV6-1 and TRBJ2-1; D possibly corresponds to TRBD2 (6 bases). Germline V lookup: CDR1 MNHNS, CDR2 SASEGT. The CDR3 sequence is 13 residues long. Trimming cost V 5 bases and J 8 bases, with 13 bases left between them.

The chain combines TRBV19 with TRBJ1-5; weak D call: TRBD1 (5 bases). Germline-derived CDR1 and CDR2 are LNHDA and SQIVND (reference sequence). This CDR3 is built from 18 residues. V lost 3 bases and J 1 base, leaving 19 bases between the germline ends. In DNA, the CDR3 is TGTGCCAGTAGTATTCTTTCGAATGGGGGTTGGAGCAATCAGCCCCAGCATTTT. It translates to CASSILSNGGWSNQPQHF. The entire variable domain, with the rest obtained from reference TRBV19 and TRBJ1-5, is as follows: DGGITQSPKYLFRKEGQNVTLSCEQNLNHDAMYWYRQDPGQGLRLIYYSQIVNDFQKGDIAEGYSVSREKKESFPLTVTSAQKNPTAFYLCASSILSNGGWSNQPQHFGDGTRLSIL.

The chain combines TRBV5-5 with TRBJ2-1, with no clear D. With 0 bases removed from V and 7 bases from J, the gap between germline ends came to 8 bases. Germline CDR1 SGHKS, CDR2 YYEKEE (reference sequence). The CDR3 length is 13 residues. CDR3 DNA: TGTGCCAGCAGCTTGGTATCAGGTAATGAGCAGTTCTTC. It specifies CASSLVSGNEQFF.

The rearrangement links TRBV6-1 to TRBJ1-5, with a weak D call TRBD1 (6 bases). This CDR3 spans 18 amino acids. Germline lookup yields CDR1 MNHNS and CDR2 SASEGT. Trimming removed 3 bases from V and 0 bases from J, with 18 bases in between. The CDR3 coding sequence is TGTGCCAGCAGTGAGTCGGGGGCTATAGGGTATAGCAATCAGCCCCAGCATTTT. This translates into CASSESGAIGYSNQPQHF.

The chain joins TRBV18 to TRBJ1-4; D gene uncertain. Germline loops: CDR1 KGHSH, CDR2 LQKENI. V lost 1 base and J lost 4, with 10 bases in between. The CDR3 runs 15 residues. CDR3 bases: TGTGCCAGCTCACCACATGAAGGGATTAATGAAAAACTGTTTTTT. Protein sequence: CASSPHEGINEKLFF. Complete variable domain (other parts from reference TRBV18 and TRBJ1-4): NAGVMQNPRHLVRRRGQEARLRCSPMKGHSHVYWYRQLPEEGLKFMVYLQKENIIDESGMPKERFSAEFPKEGPSILRIQQVVRGDSAAYFCASSPHEGINEKLFFGSGTQLSVL.

This chain uses TRBV28 with TRBJ2-7, with TRBD1 matching over 10 bases. V shed 5 bases, J shed 7 bases, and the junction held 11 bases outside the gene matches. The germline V gene has CDR1 MDHEN and CDR2 SYDVKM. The CDR3 is made up of 15 amino acids. In DNA form, the CDR3 reads TGTGCCAGCAGTCTACGAAGGGGACAGGGGAATGAGCAGTACTTC. Translating gives CASSLRRGQGNEQYF.

This clone is categorized as medium-sized. The chain employs TRBV9 and TRBJ2-7; D possibly matches TRBD1 or TRBD2 (5 bases each). This CDR3 has 14 residues. Trimming cost V 0 bases and J 2 bases, with 9 bases left between them. Per germline, CDR1 SGDLS and CDR2 YYNGEE. CDR3 sequence reads: CASSVGGSAYEQYF. CDR3 coding DNA: TGTGCCAGCAGCGTAGGGGGGTCCGCCTACGAGCAGTACTTC.

V is TRBV27 and J is TRBJ1-4, with 7 bases aligning to TRBD1. CDR1 MNHEY and CDR2 SMNVEV come from the germline V gene (reference sequence). This CDR3 spans 14 amino acids. With 7 bases clipped from V and 7 bases from J, the junction kept 9 bases outside the gene matches. The CDR3 DNA follows: TGTGCCAGCAACAAACAGGGGAGTGGTGAAAAACTGTTTTTT. As protein: CASNKQGSGEKLFF.

V gene TRBV7-9 combines with J gene TRBJ2-5; D might be TRBD1 (6 bases). The CDR3 covers 14 residues. V gave up 0 bases and J gave up 3 bases, with 8 bases separating them. CDR1 and CDR2 from the germline V gene are SEHNR and FQNEAQ (reference sequence). Here the CDR3 DNA reads TGTGCCAGCAGCTTAGCGGCAGGGGAAGAGACCCAGTACTTC. It codes for CASSLAAGEETQYF.

The V and J genes are TRBV19 and TRBJ1-3; perhaps TRBD1 as D (6 bases). Germline assignment: CDR1 LNHDA and CDR2 SQIVND (reference sequence). The ends were cut back, 4 bases at V and 4 bases at J, with 14 bases in the middle. The CDR3 is made up of 15 amino acids. In DNA form, the CDR3 reads TGTGCCAGTAGTAACATGGCAGGGGTCGGAAACACCATATATTTT. The encoded protein is CASSNMAGVGNTIYF.

The CDR3 nucleotides read TGTGCCAGCACCGGCAGGGCGGCCTACAATGAGCAGTTCTTC. It yields the protein CASTGRAAYNEQFF. This chain connects TRBV5-4 to TRBJ2-1; D is perhaps TRBD1 (5 bases). The V gene lost 6 bases and the J gene lost 2 bases, with 12 bases spanning the gap. Looked up from germline, CDR1 is SGHNT and CDR2 is YYREEE (reference sequence). The CDR3 totals 14 residues.

This clone was seen a handful of times. The sample contains more than one DNA sequence encoding this CDR3. The rearrangement links TRBV7-9 to TRBJ1-6; 7 nucleotides line up with TRBD1. Germline CDR1 is SEHNR and CDR2 is FQNEAQ (reference sequence). V trimming: 8 bases; J trimming: 7 bases; junction bases outside the gene matches: 5. The CDR3 is made up of 13 amino acids. CDR3 in amino acids: CASGGQDNSPLHF. Written as DNA, the CDR3 is TGTGCCAGCGGAGGACAGGACAATTCACCCCTCCACTTT. The whole variable domain, remainder taken from reference TRBV7-9 and TRBJ1-6, is DTGVSQNPRHKITKRGQNVTFRCDPISEHNRLYWYRQTLGQGPEFLTYFQNEAQLEKSRLLSDRFSAERPKGSFSTLEIQRTEQGDSAMYLCASGGQDNSPLHFGNGTRLTVT.

The chain combines TRBV18 with TRBJ1-5; a possible D gene is TRBD1 (6 bases). The CDR3 runs 15 residues. The V and J ends lost 5 bases and 1 base respectively, with 12 bases between them. Germline lookup yields CDR1 KGHSH and CDR2 LQKENI. The CDR3, as DNA: TGTGCCAGCTCAAAGGGGGGCGGAAGCAATCAGCCCCAGCATTTT. It specifies CASSKGGGSNQPQHF.

The chain recombines TRBV29-1 with TRBJ1-5, with TRBD1 identical over 8 bases. Trimming cost V 4 bases and J 7 bases; bases outside gene matches: 9. Germline-derived CDR1 and CDR2 are SQVTM and ANQGSEA. The CDR3 runs 14 residues. DNA for the CDR3: TGCAGCGTTGTACCCCAGGGGGCCTGGCAGCCCCAGCATTTT. Translation: CSVVPQGAWQPQHF.

V gene TRBV28 combines with J gene TRBJ1-1; D unresolved. Per the germline V gene, CDR1 is MDHEN and CDR2 is SYDVKM. V lost 2 bases and J 9 bases, leaving 10 bases between the germline ends. This CDR3 region has 12 residues. DNA for the CDR3: TGTGCCAGCAGTTTAGGGCAGGATAAAGCTTTCTTT. It yields the protein CASSLGQDKAFF.

The chain couples TRBV5-8 to TRBJ2-3, with D unclear. Trimming removed 1 base at V and 0 bases at J, with 6 bases between. The germline V gene has CDR1 SGHTS and CDR2 YDEGEE. This CDR3 is 14 amino acids long. Here the CDR3 DNA reads TGTGCCAGCAGCTTGCAGCCGAGCACAGATACGCAGTATTTT. Its translation is CASSLQPSTDTQYF.

The chain carries TRBV4-2 and TRBJ2-7; the D gene is possibly TRBD1 (6 bases). Trimming shortened V by 3 bases and J by 1 base, and 13 bases separated the two germline ends. The germline gives CDR1 LGHNA, CDR2 YNFKEQ. The CDR3 has 15 residues. The CDR3 region is CASSQIEDSSYEQYF. Written as DNA, the CDR3 is TGTGCCAGCAGCCAGATAGAGGACAGTTCCTACGAGCAGTACTTC.

The V gene is TRBV6-6, the J gene TRBJ2-1, with 8 bases matching TRBD1. This CDR3 has 15 residues. CDR1 and CDR2 (germline): MNHNY, SVGAGI (reference sequence). The J segment lost 9 bases and the V segment lost 5 bases, leaving 12 bases of the junction unmatched. CDR3 protein: CASSAQGQARGEQFF. The CDR3 bases are TGTGCCAGCAGTGCTCAGGGACAGGCAAGAGGTGAGCAGTTCTTC.

This clone was counted a few times. This sequence joins TRBV20-1 and TRBJ1-2; D unclear. V dropped 1 base and J dropped 5 bases, with 5 bases sitting between them. The germline V gene has CDR1 DFQATT and CDR2 SNEGSKA (reference sequence). CDR3 length: 11 residues. CDR3: CSARGQYGYTF. The CDR3 DNA is TGCAGTGCTAGAGGCCAGTATGGCTACACCTTC.

This clone was found once. The V and J genes are TRBV27 and TRBJ2-7, with D perhaps TRBD2 (7 bases). V lost 3 bases, J lost 3 bases, and 12 bases lay in between. CDR1 and CDR2 from the germline V gene are MNHEY and SMNVEV (reference sequence). The CDR3 has 14 amino acids. CDR3 DNA sequence: TGTGCCAGCAGTTTGAACAGGGACTACTACGAGCAGTACTTC. It is translated as CASSLNRDYYEQYF.